This entry concerns a single TCR beta chain. The target antigen is unknown. This entry belongs to a study of OX40 agonist ivuxolimab in advanced cancers. Study-level information: Patients with hepatocellular carcinoma, melanoma, renal cell or head and neck cancer made up the dose-escalation patients. About 44% of patients had received prior checkpoint inhibitor therapy. Study findings and constraints: CD8+ T cells were the subset that, on average, had more expanded clones than CD4+. Several nonresponders also turned out to have low normalized T-cell clonal expansion.

Data came from immunoSEQ multiplex PCR; TCRdb stores just in-frame clones and leaves some out. The sample shows tens of thousands of clones, 91% of them seen only once. The V gene's germline CDR1 is MDHEN and CDR2 SYDVKM. V was pared by 2 bases and J by 4 bases, with 3 bases of the junction left unmatched. The CDR3 sequence is 17 residues long. The source of this sequence is an adult with an advanced solid tumor such as melanoma, head and neck, liver or kidney cancer. The J gene is TRBJ2-3, the V gene TRBV28; 16 bases are a match to TRBD2. Sequenced material: CD4+ or CD8+ T cells sorted from blood, taken in a trial of the OX40 agonist ivuxolimab. The CDR3 coding sequence is TGTGCCAGCAGTTTAACGGGACTAGCGGGAGGGCCAGATACGCAGTATTTT. This encodes CASSLTGLAGGPDTQYF.